One and the same sample provided the 7 T cell receptor beta chains below, sequenced in a study of shared clonotypes between healthy human individuals. The protocol was immunoSEQ multiplex PCR, while the TCRdb copy is restricted to in-frame clones and leaves out a portion. In the table there are roughly 2.5 million clones, about 92% of which are singletons. Sequencing used naive CD4+ T cells sorted from blood. The sample's subset: CD45RA+ positively selected. These receptors all stem from a man aged 18 to 29 in good health.

The chain carries TRBV7-9 and TRBJ1-2; D remains ambiguous. The germline V and J ends were trimmed by 4 bases and 7 bases, with 13 bases remaining between them. Looked up from germline, CDR1 is SEHNR and CDR2 is FQNEAQ (reference sequence). This CDR3 has 13 residues. The CDR3 nucleotides read TGTGCCAGCAGCTCTAGCCCGACGTTTGGCTACACCTTC. Amino acid sequence: CASSSSPTFGYTF.

A word on this clone: Within the sample, other DNA sequences also encode this same CDR3. This chain joins TRBV9 and TRBJ1-6; 7 nucleotides align to TRBD1. The CDR3 has 17 residues. Germline V CDR1 and CDR2: SGDLS, YYNGEE. J was trimmed by 0 bases and V by 4 bases; bases with no gene match: 7. CDR3 sequence reads: CASSPGTASSYNSPLHF. Written as DNA, the CDR3 is TGTGCCAGCAGCCCGGGGACAGCGAGCTCCTATAATTCACCCCTCCACTTT.

Comments on this clone: A read error may produce the germline difference seen at one junction end. The chain recombines TRBV10-3 with TRBJ2-3, with D unresolved. Germline V gene sequence: CDR1 ENHRY, CDR2 SYGVKD. The CDR3 runs 14 residues. The CDR3 nucleotides read TGTGCCATCGGTGAAGCGAGGAGTACAGATACGCAGTATTTT. Translated: CAIGEARSTDTQYF.

This clone was counted between two and nine times. This chain links TRBV29-1 with TRBJ1-1; D is unclear. With 6 bases removed from V and 0 bases from J, the gap between germline ends came to 8 bases. The CDR3 length is 12 residues. Germline V gene data show CDR1 as SQVTM and CDR2 as ANQGSEA. CDR3 amino acids: CSVSSMNTEAFF. CDR3 DNA: TGCAGCGTCTCGTCCATGAACACTGAAGCTTTCTTT.

This chain joins TRBV18 and TRBJ2-3, with D perhaps TRBD2 (5 bases). This CDR3 has 14 amino acids. Looked up from germline, CDR1 is KGHSH and CDR2 is LQKENI. V was pared by 4 bases and J by 2 bases, with 10 bases between. CDR3 in amino acids: CASSLERPTDTQYF. In DNA form, the CDR3 reads TGTGCCAGCTCACTGGAGCGGCCCACAGATACGCAGTATTTT.

The V and J genes are TRBV6-5 and TRBJ2-7, with D hard to call. Trimming cost V 5 bases and J 1 base, with 9 bases left between them. The length of the CDR3 is 13 residues. Germline V CDR1 and CDR2: MNHEY, SVGAGI. CDR3 amino acids: CASSGRISYEQYF. The CDR3 region has the DNA TGTGCCAGCAGTGGACGGATTTCCTACGAGCAGTACTTC.

V usage is TRBV4-1 and J usage is TRBJ1-6; D gene uncertain. This CDR3 contains 13 residues. Germline V gives CDR1 MGHRA, CDR2 YSYEKL. Trimming removed 6 bases at V and 6 bases at J, with 9 bases between. CDR3 in amino acids: CASSESANSPLHF. The CDR3 DNA follows: TGCGCCAGCAGTGAGTCAGCTAATTCACCCCTCCACTTT.